One sample yielded the 4 T cell receptor beta chains listed below, sequenced in a study of CD8+ T cells in alopecia areata. cDNA serving as the sequencing template came from extracted, reverse transcribed RNA. Using immunoSEQ multiplex PCR, the repertoire was profiled, and TCRdb retains in-frame clones only, with some absent. Of 150,000 or so clones in the sample, less than 65% are singletons; the top ten hold roughly a fifth. The source material was CD8+ T cells sorted from blood, sampled at week 0. All receptors come from a human donor with alopecia areata.

In this sample, this clone turned up a few times. This chain joins TRBV5-6 and TRBJ2-7; no definite D call. Germline V gives CDR1 SGHDT, CDR2 YYEEEE. Trimming took off 4 bases at V and 5 bases at J, with 16 bases between the two ends. The CDR3 contains 14 residues. In nucleotides, the CDR3 is TGTGCCAGCAGCACGCTCACAAGGTTCAACGAGCAGTACTTC. Translated, it gives CASSTLTRFNEQYF.

The chain has TRBV27 and TRBJ2-5, with D maybe TRBD1 (7 bases). The germline gives CDR1 MNHEY, CDR2 SMNVEV (reference sequence). This CDR3 has 13 residues. V was clipped by 6 bases and J by 4 bases, with 12 bases between them. CDR3 DNA: TGTGCCAGCAGCCAGGGGGGCATAGAGACCCAGTACTTC. Protein sequence: CASSQGGIETQYF.

In this sample, this clone turned up once. J is TRBJ2-2 and V is TRBV29-1; D is unresolved. From germline, CDR1 is SQVTM and CDR2 ANQGSEA. Trimming shortened V by 1 base and J by 5 bases, and 8 bases separated the two germline ends. CDR3 length equals 13 residues. DNA for the CDR3: TGCAGCGTTGAAGGCGAAATGACCGGGGAGCTGTTTTTT. Its translation: CSVEGEMTGELFF.

This clone was observed a few times. This sequence joins TRBV29-1 and TRBJ1-1, with D uncertain. The CDR3 spans 12 residues. Germline CDR1 is SQVTM and CDR2 is ANQGSEA. Trimming cost V 0 bases and J 8 bases, with 10 bases left between them. The CDR3 loop reads CSVEDLAVEAFF. The CDR3, as DNA: TGCAGCGTTGAAGATCTAGCTGTAGAAGCTTTCTTT.